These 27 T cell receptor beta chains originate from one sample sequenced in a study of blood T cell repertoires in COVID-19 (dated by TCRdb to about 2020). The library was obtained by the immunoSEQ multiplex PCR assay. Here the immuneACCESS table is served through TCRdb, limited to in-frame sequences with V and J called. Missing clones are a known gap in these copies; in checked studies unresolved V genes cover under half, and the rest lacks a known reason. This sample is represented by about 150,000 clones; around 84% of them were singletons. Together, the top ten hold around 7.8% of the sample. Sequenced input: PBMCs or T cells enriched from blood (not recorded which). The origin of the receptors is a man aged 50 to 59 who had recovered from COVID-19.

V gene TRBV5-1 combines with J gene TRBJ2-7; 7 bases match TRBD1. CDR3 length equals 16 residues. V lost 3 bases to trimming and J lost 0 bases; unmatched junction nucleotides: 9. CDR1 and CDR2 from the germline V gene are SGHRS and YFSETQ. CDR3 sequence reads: CASSWLGQPSSYEQYF. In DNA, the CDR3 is TGCGCCAGCAGCTGGCTGGGACAGCCAAGCTCCTACGAGCAGTACTTC.

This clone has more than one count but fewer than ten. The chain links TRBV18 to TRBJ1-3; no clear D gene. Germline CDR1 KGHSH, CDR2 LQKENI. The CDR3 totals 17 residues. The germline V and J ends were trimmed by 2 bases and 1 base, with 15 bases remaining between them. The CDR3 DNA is TGTGCCAGCTCACCAAACCCGACACACATGTCTGGAAACACCATATATTTT. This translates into CASSPNPTHMSGNTIYF.

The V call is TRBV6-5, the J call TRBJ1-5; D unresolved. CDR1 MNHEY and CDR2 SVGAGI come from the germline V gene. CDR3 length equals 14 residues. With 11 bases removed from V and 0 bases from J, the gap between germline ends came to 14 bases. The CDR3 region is CAGWSGNSNQPQHF. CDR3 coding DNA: TGTGCCGGCTGGTCGGGGAATAGCAATCAGCCCCAGCATTTT.

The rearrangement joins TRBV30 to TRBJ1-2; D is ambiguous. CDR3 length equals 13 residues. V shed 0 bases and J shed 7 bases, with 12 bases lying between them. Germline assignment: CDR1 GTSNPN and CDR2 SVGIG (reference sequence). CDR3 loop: CAWSVRGSVGYTF. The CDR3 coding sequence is TGTGCCTGGAGTGTTCGGGGAAGTGTTGGCTACACCTTC.

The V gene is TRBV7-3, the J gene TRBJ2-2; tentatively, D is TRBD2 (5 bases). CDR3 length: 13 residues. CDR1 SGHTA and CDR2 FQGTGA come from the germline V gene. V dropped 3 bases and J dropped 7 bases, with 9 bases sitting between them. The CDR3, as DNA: TGTGCCAGCAGCTTGTCCGGGAACGGGGAGCTGTTTTTT. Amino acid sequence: CASSLSGNGELFF. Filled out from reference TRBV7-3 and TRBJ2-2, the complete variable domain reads GAGVSQTPSNKVTEKGKYVELRCDPISGHTALYWYRQSLGQGPEFLIYFQGTGAADDSGLPNDRFFAVRPEGSVSTLKIQRTERGDSAVYLCASSLSGNGELFFGEGSRLTVL.

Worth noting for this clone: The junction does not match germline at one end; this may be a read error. In DNA form, the CDR3 reads TGCAGCGCCTCGGACAGAGCGTATATCTTT. Translated: CSASDRAYIF. The chain joins TRBV29-1 to TRBJ1-1; possible D gene TRBD1, 6 bases. The length of the CDR3 is 10 residues. Germline CDR1 and CDR2: SQVTM and ANQGSEA.

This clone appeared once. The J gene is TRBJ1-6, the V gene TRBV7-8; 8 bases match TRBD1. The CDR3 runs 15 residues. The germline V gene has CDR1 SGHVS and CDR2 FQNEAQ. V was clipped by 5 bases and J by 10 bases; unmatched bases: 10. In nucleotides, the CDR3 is TGTGCCAGCAGCGCCGACACAGGGGGTGGGTCACCCCTCCACTTT. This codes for CASSADTGGGSPLHF.

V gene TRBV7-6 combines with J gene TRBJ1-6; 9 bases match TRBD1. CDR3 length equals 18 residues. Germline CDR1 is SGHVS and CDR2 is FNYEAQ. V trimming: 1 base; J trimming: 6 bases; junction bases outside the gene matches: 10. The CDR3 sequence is CASSLDFGPDRGNSPLHF. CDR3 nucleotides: TGTGCCAGCAGCTTAGACTTCGGCCCGGACAGGGGTAATTCACCCCTCCACTTT.

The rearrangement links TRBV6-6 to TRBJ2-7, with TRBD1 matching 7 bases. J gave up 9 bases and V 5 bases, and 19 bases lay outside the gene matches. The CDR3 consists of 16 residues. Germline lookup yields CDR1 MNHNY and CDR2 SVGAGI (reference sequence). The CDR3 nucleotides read TGTGCCAGCAGTCGGAGAGCCCAGGGGGTCCCTTCTGGGCAGTACTTC. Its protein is CASSRRAQGVPSGQYF.

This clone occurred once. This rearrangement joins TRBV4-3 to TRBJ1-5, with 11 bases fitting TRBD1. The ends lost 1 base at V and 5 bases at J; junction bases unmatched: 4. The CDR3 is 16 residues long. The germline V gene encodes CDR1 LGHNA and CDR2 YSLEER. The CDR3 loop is CASSQGTGGVHQPQHF. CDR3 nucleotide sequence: TGCGCCAGCAGCCAAGGGACAGGGGGCGTCCATCAGCCCCAGCATTTT.

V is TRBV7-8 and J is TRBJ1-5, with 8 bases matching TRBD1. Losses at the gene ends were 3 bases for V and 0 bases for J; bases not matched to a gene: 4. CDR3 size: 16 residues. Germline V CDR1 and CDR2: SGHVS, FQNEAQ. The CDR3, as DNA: TGTGCCAGCAGCTTGGACAGGGAGGCTAGCAATCAGCCCCAGCATTTT. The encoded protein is CASSLDREASNQPQHF.

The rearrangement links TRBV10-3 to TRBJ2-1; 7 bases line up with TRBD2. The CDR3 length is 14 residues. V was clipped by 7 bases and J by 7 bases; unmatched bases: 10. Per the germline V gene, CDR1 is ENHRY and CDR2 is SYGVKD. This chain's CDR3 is CAIMGQGGVNEQFF. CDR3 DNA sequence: TGTGCCATCATGGGGCAGGGAGGGGTGAATGAGCAGTTCTTC.

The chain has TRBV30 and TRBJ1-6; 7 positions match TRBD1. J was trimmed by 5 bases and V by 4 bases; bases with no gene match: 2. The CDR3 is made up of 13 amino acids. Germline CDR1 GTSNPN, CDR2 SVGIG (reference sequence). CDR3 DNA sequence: TGTGCCTGGACCGGGACAGATAATTCACCCCTCCACTTT. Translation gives CAWTGTDNSPLHF.

The CDR3 region is CASSQVPGQGNYENYGYTF. The DNA for the CDR3 is TGCGCCAGCAGCCAAGTCCCGGGACAGGGGAATTATGAAAACTATGGCTACACCTTC. The genes are TRBV4-3 and TRBJ1-2, with 10 bases fitting TRBD1. V was clipped by 1 base and J by 2 bases; unmatched bases: 13. The CDR3 sequence is 19 residues long. CDR1 and CDR2 from the germline V gene are LGHNA and YSLEER.

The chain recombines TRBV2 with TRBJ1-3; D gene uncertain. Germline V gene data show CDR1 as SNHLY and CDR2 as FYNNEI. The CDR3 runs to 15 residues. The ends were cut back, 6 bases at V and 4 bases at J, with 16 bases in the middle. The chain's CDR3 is CASRFLRNIGNTIYF. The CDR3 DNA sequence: TGTGCCAGCAGGTTTTTGCGGAACATCGGAAACACCATATATTTT.

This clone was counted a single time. The CDR3 DNA reads TGTGCCAGCTCACCACTACCGCCAGGGGGCATCGATGAGCAGTTCTTC. It yields the protein CASSPLPPGGIDEQFF. The V and J genes are TRBV18 and TRBJ2-1; TRBD1 matches 8 bases. CDR1 is KGHSH, CDR2 LQKENI, per germline. V was pared by 1 base and J by 8 bases, with 10 bases of the junction left unmatched. CDR3 length: 16 amino acids.

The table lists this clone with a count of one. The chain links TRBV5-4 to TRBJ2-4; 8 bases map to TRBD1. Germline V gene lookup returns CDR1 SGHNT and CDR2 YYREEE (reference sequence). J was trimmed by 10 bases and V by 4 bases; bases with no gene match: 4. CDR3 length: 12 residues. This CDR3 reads CASSVDRGIQYF. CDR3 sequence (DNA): TGTGCCAGCAGCGTCGACAGGGGAATTCAGTACTTC. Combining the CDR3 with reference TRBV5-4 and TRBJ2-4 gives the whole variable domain ETGVTQSPTHLIKTRGQQVTLRCSSQSGHNTVSWYQQALGQGPQFIFQYYREEENGRGNFPPRFSGLQFPNYSSELNVNALELDDSALYLCASSVDRGIQYFGAGTRLSVL.

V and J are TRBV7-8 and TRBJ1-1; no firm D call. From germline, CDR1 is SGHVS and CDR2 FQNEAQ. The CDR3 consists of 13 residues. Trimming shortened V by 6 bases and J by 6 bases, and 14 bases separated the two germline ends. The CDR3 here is CASREGPGAEAFF. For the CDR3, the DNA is TGTGCCAGCAGGGAGGGCCCCGGGGCTGAAGCTTTCTTT.

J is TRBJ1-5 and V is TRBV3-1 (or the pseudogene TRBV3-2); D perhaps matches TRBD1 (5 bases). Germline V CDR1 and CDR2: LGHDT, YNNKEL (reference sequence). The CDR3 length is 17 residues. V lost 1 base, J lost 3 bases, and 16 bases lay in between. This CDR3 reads CASSQVAGTGYNQPQHF. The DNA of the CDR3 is TGTGCCAGCAGCCAAGTGGCTGGAACAGGTTACAATCAGCCCCAGCATTTT.

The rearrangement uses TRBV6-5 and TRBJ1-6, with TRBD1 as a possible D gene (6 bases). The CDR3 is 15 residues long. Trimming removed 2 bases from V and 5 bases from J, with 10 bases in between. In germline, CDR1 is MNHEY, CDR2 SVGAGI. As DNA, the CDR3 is TGTGCCAGCAGTTACGGGACAACTAATAATTCACCCCTCCACTTT. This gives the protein CASSYGTTNNSPLHF.

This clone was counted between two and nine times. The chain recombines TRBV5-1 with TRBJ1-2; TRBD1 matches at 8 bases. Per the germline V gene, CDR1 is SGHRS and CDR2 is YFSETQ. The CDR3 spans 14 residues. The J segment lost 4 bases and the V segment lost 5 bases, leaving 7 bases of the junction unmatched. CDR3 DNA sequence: TGCGCCAGCAGGTCGGCAGGGGGCAGCTATGGCTACACCTTC. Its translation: CASRSAGGSYGYTF.

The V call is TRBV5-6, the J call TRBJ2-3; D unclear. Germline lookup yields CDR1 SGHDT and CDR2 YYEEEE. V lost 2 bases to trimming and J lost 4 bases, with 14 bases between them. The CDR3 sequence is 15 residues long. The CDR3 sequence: CASSFLARNADTQYF. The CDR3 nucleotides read TGTGCCAGCAGCTTCTTAGCAAGAAACGCAGATACGCAGTATTTT.

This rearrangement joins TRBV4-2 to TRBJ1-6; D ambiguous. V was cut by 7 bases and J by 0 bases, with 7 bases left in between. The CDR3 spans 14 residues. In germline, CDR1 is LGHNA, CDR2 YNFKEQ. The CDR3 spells CASMDYSYNSPLHF. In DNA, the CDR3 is TGTGCCAGCATGGACTACTCCTATAATTCACCCCTCCACTTT.

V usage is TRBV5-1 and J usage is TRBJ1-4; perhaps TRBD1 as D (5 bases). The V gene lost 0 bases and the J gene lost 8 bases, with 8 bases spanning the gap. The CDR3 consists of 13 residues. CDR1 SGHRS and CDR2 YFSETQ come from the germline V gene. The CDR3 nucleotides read TGCGCCAGCAGCTTGGCCGGGGGGGAAAAACTGTTTTTT. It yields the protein CASSLAGGEKLFF.

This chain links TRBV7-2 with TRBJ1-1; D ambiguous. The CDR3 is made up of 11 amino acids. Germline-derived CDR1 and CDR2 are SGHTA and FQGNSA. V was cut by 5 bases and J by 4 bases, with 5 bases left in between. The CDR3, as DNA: TGTGCCAGCAGCCGGGGCACTGAAGCTTTCTTT. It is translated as CASSRGTEAFF.

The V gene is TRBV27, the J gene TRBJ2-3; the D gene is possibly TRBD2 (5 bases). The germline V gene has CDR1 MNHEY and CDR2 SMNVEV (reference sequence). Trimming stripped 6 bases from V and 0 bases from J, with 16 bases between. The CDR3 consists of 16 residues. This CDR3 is CASSQRTARSTDTQYF. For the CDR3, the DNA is TGTGCCAGCAGCCAGCGGACTGCTAGAAGCACAGATACGCAGTATTTT.

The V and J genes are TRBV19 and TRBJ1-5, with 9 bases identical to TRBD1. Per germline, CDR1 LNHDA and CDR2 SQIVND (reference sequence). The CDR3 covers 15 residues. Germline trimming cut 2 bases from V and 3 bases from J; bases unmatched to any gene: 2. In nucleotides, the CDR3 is TGTGCCAGTAGTATAAGGACAGGGGTCAATCAGCCCCAGCATTTT. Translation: CASSIRTGVNQPQHF.